The 17 T cell receptor beta chains listed next were all sequenced from one sample in a study of CXCR3-negative and CXCR3-positive naive CD8 T cells. What these receptors recognize is not known. Study-wide findings and caveats: Hydrophobicity was higher for TRB CDR3s found in CXCR3-positive naive cells than in CXCR3-negative naive cells.

The libraries of TRB cDNA were prepared using 5' RACE with UMI labels. TCRdb derives one entry per CDR3 protein from the 5' RACE reads, leaving out DNA. This sample contains around 160,000 distinct CDR3 sequences. Sequenced sample: naive CXCR3+ CD8+ T cells from blood. Subset defined: CD45RO-CCR7+CD27+CD95- naive CD8+ T cells expressing CXCR3 (TNR3+). The origin of the receptors is a human donor in good health. Some clones in this sample may be carry-over from other donors' samples.

V usage is TRBV5-1 and J usage is TRBJ2-1; TCRdb reports TRBD1, a call that lacks DNA to check it against. Per germline, CDR1 SGHRS and CDR2 YFSETQ. CDR3 length equals 16 residues. The CDR3 is CASSAPGTGVYNEQFF.

The gene calls are TRBV12-3 or TRBV12-4 and TRBJ1-1; TCRdb's D gene call, TRBD1, goes unchecked for lack of DNA. CDR3 size: 15 residues. The CDR3 here is CASKRDRAWNTEAFF.

V is TRBV12-5 and J is TRBJ1-2; TCRdb returns TRBD1, unconfirmable since there is no DNA. Germline lookup yields CDR1 LGHNT and CDR2 FRNRAP. This CDR3 has 13 residues. The CDR3 protein is CASGFMQGGGYTF.

This CDR3 reads CASSFDRGETQYF. The gene calls are TRBV5-1 and TRBJ2-5; TCRdb designates TRBD1, a call that cannot be tested without DNA. The CDR3 totals 13 residues. The germline gives CDR1 SGHRS, CDR2 YFSETQ. The variable domain in full, completed from reference TRBV5-1 and TRBJ2-5, reads KAGVTQTPRYLIKTRGQQVTLSCSPISGHRSVSWYQQTPGQGLQFLFEYFSETQRNKGNFPGRFSGRQFSNSRSEMNVSTLELGDSALYLCASSFDRGETQYFGPGTRLLVL.

The rearrangement links TRBV7-9 to TRBJ1-5. The CDR3 has 13 residues. Germline CDR1 reads SEHNR; CDR2 reads FQNEAQ (reference sequence). CDR3: CASSLALDQPQHF.

J is TRBJ2-5 and V is TRBV20-1; TCRdb proposes TRBD1, but this gene call is untestable without DNA. The CDR3 covers 14 residues. Germline V gene lookup returns CDR1 DFQATT and CDR2 SNEGSKA (reference sequence). Here the CDR3 reads CSASQGGDQETQYF.

This sequence joins TRBV20-1 and TRBJ2-1. The CDR3 length is 14 residues. Per the germline V gene, CDR1 is DFQATT and CDR2 is SNEGSKA (reference sequence). CDR3 protein: CSARGFDTYNEQLF.

The chain uses TRBV4-3 and TRBJ2-1. Germline-derived CDR1 and CDR2 are LGHNA and YSLEER. This CDR3 is 15 amino acids long. The chain's CDR3 is CASSHTGDFYNEQFF.

The rearrangement links TRBV7-9 to TRBJ2-1; the D call from TCRdb, TRBD2, cannot be confirmed without DNA. Germline values: CDR1 SEHNR, CDR2 FQNEAQ (reference sequence). The CDR3 covers 15 residues. This CDR3 reads CASSLVGTGGNEQFF.

The V and J genes are TRBV24-1 and TRBJ1-5; the TCRdb D gene call, TRBD1, has no DNA to confirm it. Germline assignment: CDR1 KGHDR and CDR2 SFDVKD. The length of the CDR3 is 14 residues. The CDR3 is CATIRQGAFQPQHF.

This chain joins TRBV6-5 and TRBJ2-4; TCRdb picks TRBD1, but there is no DNA to check that call. The CDR3 length is 14 residues. Germline CDR1 reads MNHEY; CDR2 reads SVGAGI. The chain's CDR3 is CASSPQGVVTIQYF.

V is TRBV3-1 and J is TRBJ2-1; TCRdb indicates TRBD2, and absent DNA this call remains unverified. The length of the CDR3 is 16 residues. Per germline, CDR1 LGHDT and CDR2 YNNKEL (reference sequence). Here the CDR3 reads CASSQDNLGPSNEQFF.

The chain is built from TRBV27 and TRBJ2-7; there is no DNA to check the TCRdb D call of TRBD1. The germline V gene has CDR1 MNHEY and CDR2 SMNVEV (reference sequence). The CDR3 is 13 residues long. This CDR3 is CASSQTVAYEQYF.

The chain couples TRBV29-1 to TRBJ1-1. The CDR3 covers 12 residues. CDR1 SQVTM and CDR2 ANQGSEA come from the germline V gene. The CDR3 loop reads CSAPGPDAEAFF.

CDR3 region: CASAYPRTSSLEQYF. The rearrangement joins TRBV28 to TRBJ2-7; as DNA is missing, the TRBD1 call by TCRdb cannot be tested. The CDR3 sequence is 15 residues long. The germline CDR1 and CDR2 sequences are MDHEN and SYDVKM.

The chain combines TRBV28 with TRBJ1-1. From germline, CDR1 is MDHEN and CDR2 SYDVKM. The CDR3 contains 15 residues. The CDR3 is CASSLTEDPNTEAFF.

CDR3 amino acids: CASSLAGDSYEQYF. This chain links TRBV12-3 or TRBV12-4 with TRBJ2-7. The CDR3 consists of 14 residues.